The rows below give T cell receptor beta chains drawn from one sample of a study of naive and memory T cell subsets. A single record per CDR3 protein comes from TCRdb applying MiXCR to the UMI-ligation and nested PCR reads. The table includes some 83,000 distinct CDR3 sequences, about 9.9% detected once. The material sequenced was naive CD8+ T cells from blood. Receptors originate from a human donor in good health. Both conserved end residues are part of each CDR3. The D gene is left open where the match is weak. Size is omitted from some rows. Given values are once, few, many or a class for expanded clones.

D: TRBD2
V: TRBV14
size: many
J: TRBJ2-1
length: 15
DNA: TGTGCCAGCAGCCAACGTAGCGGGAGTCGCAATGAGCAGTTCTTC
CDR3: CASSQRSGSRNEQFF

D: -
V: TRBV29-1
size: few
J: TRBJ1-1
length: 10
DNA: TGCAGCGTTGAGGAGGGTGAAGCTTTCTTT
CDR3: CSVEEGEAFF

D: -
V: TRBV24-1
size: many
J: TRBJ2-5
length: 11
DNA: TGTGCCACCACCGGGCTGGAGACCCAGTACTTC
CDR3: CATTGLETQYF

D: -
V: TRBV28
size: few
J: TRBJ2-7
length: 16
DNA: TGTGCCAGCACCTCTCGTAGAGGCCATACATCCTACGAGCAGTACTTC
CDR3: CASTSRRGHTSYEQYF

D: -
V: TRBV27
size: -
J: TRBJ2-1
length: 14
DNA: TGTGCCAGCAGTATCAAGGGTTCACATCAAGGGCAGTTCTTC
CDR3: CASSIKGSHQGQFF

D: -
V: TRBV10-3
size: many
J: TRBJ1-1
length: 13
DNA: TGTGCCATCACGGAGGCGGGGGACACTGAAGCTTTCTTT
CDR3: CAITEAGDTEAFF

D: TRBD2
V: TRBV7-9
size: -
J: TRBJ2-3
length: 21
DNA: TGTGCCAGCAGCTCCCCCTGGGGGGGATCCGGGACTAGCGGGAGCCCAGATACGCAGTATTTT
CDR3: CASSSPWGGSGTSGSPDTQYF

D: -
V: TRBV27
size: -
J: TRBJ1-1
length: 12
DNA: TGTGCCAGCAGTTTCTCGGGAGCTGAAGCTTTCTTT
CDR3: CASSFSGAEAFF

D: -
V: TRBV4-1
size: few
J: TRBJ2-5
length: 9
DNA: TGCGCCATTCGAGAGACCCAGTACTTC
CDR3: CAIRETQYF

D: -
V: TRBV7-9
size: -
J: TRBJ2-2
length: 13
DNA: TGTGCCAGCACCCAATCCCACACCGGGGAGCTGTTTTTT
CDR3: CASTQSHTGELFF

D: -
V: TRBV6-2/TRBV6-3
size: few
J: TRBJ2-1
length: 18
DNA: TGTGCCAGCAGTTACTCTGTTGGTAGCGGCAGCTCCTACAATGAGCAGTTCTTC
CDR3: CASSYSVGSGSSYNEQFF

D: TRBD2
V: TRBV6-1
size: -
J: TRBJ2-7
length: 14
DNA: TGTGCCAGCAGGGGGACTAGCGGGACCTACGAGCAGTACTTC
CDR3: CASRGTSGTYEQYF

D: TRBD1
V: TRBV2
size: -
J: TRBJ2-7
length: 13
DNA: TGTGCCAGCAGTCGGGACAGTGACTACGAGCAGTACTTC
CDR3: CASSRDSDYEQYF

D: TRBD2
V: TRBV20-1
size: many
J: TRBJ2-1
length: 15
DNA: TGCAGTGCTAGAGGAGTAGCGGGAGGGTACGGTGAGCAGTTCTTC
CDR3: CSARGVAGGYGEQFF

D: TRBD2
V: TRBV25-1
size: -
J: TRBJ2-2
length: 15
DNA: TGTGCCAGCAGTGATAGCGGGACATTCGGCGGGGAGCTGTTTTTT
CDR3: CASSDSGTFGGELFF

D: TRBD2
V: TRBV4-1
size: many
J: TRBJ2-1
length: 16
DNA: TGCGCCAGCAGCCAAGCCGGACTAGCTCCGGGCGATGAGCAGTTCTTC
CDR3: CASSQAGLAPGDEQFF

D: -
V: TRBV18
size: many
J: TRBJ1-5
length: 14
DNA: TGTGCCAGCCGCAGCTCCTATAGCAATCAGCCCCAGCATTTT
CDR3: CASRSSYSNQPQHF

D: TRBD1
V: TRBV5-1
size: -
J: TRBJ1-1
length: 15
DNA: TGCGCCAGCAGCCATTTACCCCGGGACAGGGGTGAAGCTTTCTTT
CDR3: CASSHLPRDRGEAFF

D: -
V: TRBV11-2
size: few
J: TRBJ2-4
length: 16
DNA: TGTGCCAGCAGCTTCCCGGTGGGGAGTCCGGCGGACATTCAGTACTTC
CDR3: CASSFPVGSPADIQYF

D: -
V: TRBV12-3/TRBV12-4
size: many
J: TRBJ2-3
length: 13
DNA: TGTGCCAGCACCGGGTACCGTGGAGATACGCAGTATTTT
CDR3: CASTGYRGDTQYF

D: TRBD1
V: TRBV2
size: -
J: TRBJ2-1
length: 17
DNA: TGTGCCAGCAGGTCCTACGAGGTACAGGGGCCTGACAATGAGCAGTTCTTC
CDR3: CASRSYEVQGPDNEQFF

D: TRBD1
V: TRBV11-2
size: many
J: TRBJ2-3
length: 14
DNA: TGTGCCAGCAGCGAGGGACAGGGAAAAGATACGCAGTATTTT
CDR3: CASSEGQGKDTQYF

D: -
V: TRBV5-1
size: -
J: TRBJ1-4
length: 14
DNA: TGCGCCAGCAGCCCCGGACAGAATAATGAAAAACTGTTTTTT
CDR3: CASSPGQNNEKLFF

D: -
V: TRBV13
size: few
J: TRBJ2-1
length: 16
DNA: TGTGCCAGCAGCTTAGTAGTCGACAGCTCCTACAATGAGCAGTTCTTC
CDR3: CASSLVVDSSYNEQFF

D: TRBD1
V: TRBV20-1
size: -
J: TRBJ2-7
length: 14
DNA: TGCAGTGCTAGAGGCGAGACAGGGTCCTACGAGCAGTACTTC
CDR3: CSARGETGSYEQYF

D: -
V: TRBV12-5
size: many
J: TRBJ2-4
length: 14
DNA: TGTGCTAGTGGTTCCCCACAGGGCAAAAACATTCAGTACTTC
CDR3: CASGSPQGKNIQYF

D: -
V: TRBV12-3/TRBV12-4
size: many
J: TRBJ1-2
length: 12
DNA: TGTGCCAGCAGTTCGAGACAGGACGGCTACACCTTC
CDR3: CASSSRQDGYTF

D: -
V: TRBV6-5
size: many
J: TRBJ2-3
length: 17
DNA: TGTGCCAGCAGTCGGGGGGGACAGGCCTGGGGGCCAGATACGCAGTATTTT
CDR3: CASSRGGQAWGPDTQYF

D: -
V: TRBV9
size: many
J: TRBJ2-2
length: 12
DNA: TGTGCCAGCAGCGTAGTTGCCGGGGAGCTGTTTTTT
CDR3: CASSVVAGELFF

D: -
V: TRBV7-7
size: few
J: TRBJ2-5
length: 14
DNA: TGTGCCAGCAGCCGTCACATGGGGGAAGAGACCCAGTACTTC
CDR3: CASSRHMGEETQYF

D: -
V: TRBV29-1
size: few
J: TRBJ2-7
length: 13
DNA: TGCAGCGTTGATGTTGGAGGGGGAGGTGAGCAGTACTTC
CDR3: CSVDVGGGGEQYF

D: -
V: TRBV6-4
size: -
J: TRBJ2-2
length: 17
DNA: TGTGCCAGCAGCCGACCTCAAGCACCCTTGAACACCGGGGAGCTGTTTTTT
CDR3: CASSRPQAPLNTGELFF

D: -
V: TRBV20-1
size: many
J: TRBJ1-2
length: 13
DNA: TGCAGTGCTAAAACGGATTCGCCTGGTGGCTACACCTTC
CDR3: CSAKTDSPGGYTF

D: TRBD2
V: TRBV10-2
size: -
J: TRBJ2-3
length: 17
DNA: TGCGCCAGCAGCCACCGACTAGCGGGGAATAGCACAGATACGCAGTATTTT
CDR3: CASSHRLAGNSTDTQYF

D: -
V: TRBV15
size: few
J: TRBJ1-5
length: 13
DNA: TGTGCCACCAGCAGGGCCGTGGATCAGCCCCAGCATTTT
CDR3: CATSRAVDQPQHF

D: TRBD2
V: TRBV2
size: few
J: TRBJ2-3
length: 15
DNA: TGTGCCACCCCGGGAGGGCAGACCAGCACAGATACGCAGTATTTT
CDR3: CATPGGQTSTDTQYF

D: TRBD1
V: TRBV5-1
size: -
J: TRBJ1-1
length: 13
DNA: TGCGCCAGCAGCCACAAGACAGGGGCTGAAGCTTTCTTT
CDR3: CASSHKTGAEAFF

D: TRBD1
V: TRBV9
size: many
J: TRBJ2-7
length: 16
DNA: TGTGCCAGCAGCCCGCGACAGGGGACCCGCTCCTACGAGCAGTACTTC
CDR3: CASSPRQGTRSYEQYF

D: -
V: TRBV6-5
size: many
J: TRBJ2-1
length: 14
DNA: TGTGCCAGCAGTTCCCGTAGCTCCTACAATGAGCAGTTCTTC
CDR3: CASSSRSSYNEQFF

D: TRBD2
V: TRBV4-3
size: -
J: TRBJ2-1
length: 18
DNA: TGCGCCAGCAGCCAAGAGACGGGCGGGACTAGCGAATACAATGAGCAGTTCTTC
CDR3: CASSQETGGTSEYNEQFF

D: -
V: TRBV27
size: -
J: TRBJ1-1
length: 13
DNA: TGTGCCAGCAGTTTAGGTGCGAGAACTGAAGCTTTCTTT
CDR3: CASSLGARTEAFF

D: TRBD2
V: TRBV29-1
size: many
J: TRBJ2-7
length: 13
DNA: TGCAGCGTTAACAGCGGGGACGCCTACGAGCAGTACTTC
CDR3: CSVNSGDAYEQYF

D: -
V: TRBV9
size: -
J: TRBJ2-1
length: 10
DNA: TGTGCCAGCAGCCCCCATGAGCAGTTCTTC
CDR3: CASSPHEQFF

D: -
V: TRBV29-1
size: few
J: TRBJ2-7
length: 12
DNA: TGCAGCGTTGAAGGGACCCCCTACGAGCAGTACTTC
CDR3: CSVEGTPYEQYF

D: TRBD1
V: TRBV5-1
size: -
J: TRBJ2-1
length: 14
DNA: TGCGCCAGCAATTCTGACAGGGATCTCTATGAGCAGTTCTTC
CDR3: CASNSDRDLYEQFF

D: -
V: TRBV29-1
size: few
J: TRBJ2-1
length: 15
DNA: TGCAGCGTTGAATTTTGGCGGTCCGCCTACAATGAGCAGTTCTTC
CDR3: CSVEFWRSAYNEQFF

D: TRBD1
V: TRBV6-2/TRBV6-3
size: -
J: TRBJ1-1
length: 15
DNA: TGTGCCAGCAGTTACGGGACAGGACTGTACACTGAAGCTTTCTTT
CDR3: CASSYGTGLYTEAFF

D: TRBD2
V: TRBV5-1
size: few
J: TRBJ2-1
length: 13
DNA: TGCGCCAGCAGCCTGGGACTAGCAGAAGAGCAGTTCTTC
CDR3: CASSLGLAEEQFF

D: -
V: TRBV5-2
size: -
J: TRBJ2-7
length: 15
DNA: TGTGCCAGCCAACTGGGGGACAGGGGATCTTACGAGCAGTACTTC
CDR3: CASQLGDRGSYEQYF

D: TRBD1
V: TRBV12-5
size: -
J: TRBJ1-1
length: 16
DNA: TGTGCTAGTGGCTTGGGGGACAGATATATGAACACTGAAGCTTTCTTT
CDR3: CASGLGDRYMNTEAFF

D: TRBD2
V: TRBV7-9
size: -
J: TRBJ2-3
length: 15
DNA: TGTGCCAGCAGCTGGCCTAGCGGCTACACAGATACGCAGTATTTT
CDR3: CASSWPSGYTDTQYF

D: -
V: TRBV10-3
size: few
J: TRBJ2-7
length: 15
DNA: TGTGCCATCAGTGAGACCGGGACTGTGACCTACGAGCAGTACTTC
CDR3: CAISETGTVTYEQYF

D: -
V: TRBV28
size: many
J: TRBJ2-1
length: 16
DNA: TGTGCCAGCAGTCTAAGGACTTTGAGCTCCTACAATGAGCAGTTCTTC
CDR3: CASSLRTLSSYNEQFF

D: TRBD2
V: TRBV7-9
size: few
J: TRBJ2-7
length: 13
DNA: TGTGCCAGCAGCCCGGGGGGAGAGGTCGAGCAGTACTTC
CDR3: CASSPGGEVEQYF

D: -
V: TRBV5-1
size: many
J: TRBJ2-3
length: 13
DNA: TGCGCCAGCAGCTTGGACTTCACAGATACGCAGTATTTT
CDR3: CASSLDFTDTQYF

D: TRBD2
V: TRBV6-2/TRBV6-3
size: -
J: TRBJ2-1
length: 16
DNA: TGTGCCAGCAGTTATCACGGACTAGCGGGAGTAGGGGAGCAGTTCTTC
CDR3: CASSYHGLAGVGEQFF

D: TRBD2
V: TRBV3-1
size: few
J: TRBJ2-3
length: 13
DNA: TGTGCCAGCAGCCAAGATAGCGGGGATACGCAGTATTTT
CDR3: CASSQDSGDTQYF

D: -
V: TRBV27
size: few
J: TRBJ1-5
length: 18
DNA: TGTGCCAGCAGGGTCGGGGCAGGACACCCGGGGGGCAATCAGCCCCAGCATTTT
CDR3: CASRVGAGHPGGNQPQHF

D: -
V: TRBV29-1
size: -
J: TRBJ2-5
length: 13
DNA: TGCAGCGTTTTAGGAGACTACCAAGAGACCCAGTACTTC
CDR3: CSVLGDYQETQYF